This T cell receptor beta chain was observed in a study of T cell changes during pregnancy in multiple sclerosis. The germline V gene encodes CDR1 MGHRA and CDR2 YSYEKL. CDR3 length: 15 residues. The V and J ends lost 0 bases and 0 bases respectively, with 9 bases between them. Repertoires were generated with immunoSEQ multiplex PCR, while TCRdb's copy carries only in-frame clones and drops some. Of approximately 88,000 clones listed, around 92% are singletons. This chain connects TRBV4-1 to TRBJ2-7; D unclear. The sequence derives from a female donor with multiple sclerosis, enrolled in a pregnancy study. The sequencing here drew on peripheral blood, taken in the first trimester of pregnancy. CDR3 sequence reads: CASSQEAVLSYEQYF. In DNA, the CDR3 is TGCGCCAGCAGCCAAGAGGCGGTCCTCTCCTACGAGCAGTACTTC.